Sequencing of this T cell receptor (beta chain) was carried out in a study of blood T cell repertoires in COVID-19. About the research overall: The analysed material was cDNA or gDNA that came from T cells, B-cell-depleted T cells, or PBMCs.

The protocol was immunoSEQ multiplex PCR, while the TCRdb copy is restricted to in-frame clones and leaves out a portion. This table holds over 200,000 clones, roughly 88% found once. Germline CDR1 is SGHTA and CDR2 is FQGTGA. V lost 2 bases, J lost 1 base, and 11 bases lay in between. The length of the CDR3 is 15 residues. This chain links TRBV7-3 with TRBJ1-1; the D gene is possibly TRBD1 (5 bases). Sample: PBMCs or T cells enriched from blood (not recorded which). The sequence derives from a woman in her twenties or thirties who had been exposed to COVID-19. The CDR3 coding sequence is TGTGCCAGCAGCTTAGACGGGCAGGGGAACACTGAAGCTTTCTTT. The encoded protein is CASSLDGQGNTEAFF.